The 17 T cell receptor beta chains below were found in one sample sequenced in a study of neurological immune-mediated disorders (dated by TCRdb to the late 2010s). Receptor amplification or capture employed 5' RACE. The sample was run on an Illumina HiSeq 2500. TCRdb reran the public reads through fastp at Q25 and MiXCR, keeping productive beta chains. Each record represents a unique CDR3 protein, reported with the most common genes and DNA among its rows. The sample table shows some 60,000 distinct CDR3 sequences, and roughly 3.2% are seen once. The top ten hold approximately 3.4% of the sample. Sequencing was performed on PBMCs. These receptors all stem from a woman under 40 with multiple sclerosis.

This clonotype was observed many times. The rearrangement joins TRBV27 to TRBJ2-7, with D unresolved. Germline values: CDR1 MNHEY, CDR2 SMNVEV (reference sequence). V lost 8 bases, J lost 0 bases, and 5 bases lay in between. This CDR3 is built from 11 residues. CDR3 region: CASDLSYEQYF. CDR3 sequence (DNA): TGTGCCAGCGACCTCTCCTACGAGCAGTACTTC.

In this sample, this clonotype is medium-sized (0.01 to 0.1%). The chain carries TRBV7-9 and TRBJ2-1; maybe TRBD2 (6 bases). CDR1 and CDR2 from the germline V gene are SEHNR and FQNEAQ (reference sequence). V gave up 6 bases and J gave up 8 bases, with 20 bases separating them. The CDR3 is 15 amino acids. CDR3 sequence: CASRGVADRAYEQFF. DNA of the CDR3: TGTGCCAGCAGGGGGGTAGCGGATAGGGCATATGAGCAGTTCTTC.

This clonotype was detected many times. V and J are TRBV5-1 and TRBJ2-3; D is perhaps TRBD2 (5 bases). CDR1 SGHRS and CDR2 YFSETQ come from the germline V gene. The CDR3 is 13 amino acids. Trimming pared 6 bases from V and 2 bases from J, leaving 10 bases between. CDR3 sequence reads: CASTLGDTDTQYF. In DNA form, the CDR3 reads TGCGCCAGCACCCTCGGGGACACAGATACGCAGTATTTT.

This clonotype was counted ten times or more. This chain joins TRBV15 and TRBJ2-1; D might be TRBD2 (5 bases). The CDR3 length is 14 residues. Trimming removed 6 bases from V and 9 bases from J, with 18 bases in between. In germline, CDR1 is LNHNV, CDR2 YYDKDF (reference sequence). The CDR3 region has the DNA TGTGCCACCAGATATACGGGAAGCATCGGTGAGCAGTTCTTC. It is translated as CATRYTGSIGEQFF.

This clonotype was counted many times. The CDR3 spells CSARPRLAGTYEQYF. The CDR3 region has the DNA TGCAGTGCTAGGCCCCGACTAGCGGGGACCTACGAGCAGTACTTC. The chain has TRBV20-1 and TRBJ2-7, with 11 bases aligning to TRBD2. Germline V gene lookup returns CDR1 DFQATT and CDR2 SNEGSKA (reference sequence). Losses at the gene ends were 3 bases for V and 2 bases for J; bases not matched to a gene: 6. This CDR3 contains 15 residues.

V is TRBV2 and J is TRBJ2-7; D uncertain. Trimming shortened V by 0 bases and J by 3 bases, and 12 bases separated the two germline ends. The germline V gene encodes CDR1 SNHLY and CDR2 FYNNEI. This CDR3 spans 15 amino acids. The CDR3 DNA sequence: TGTGCCAGCAGTGAAGCGGATGAGCGCATCTACGAGCAGTACTTC. The encoded protein is CASSEADERIYEQYF.

The chain links TRBV18 to TRBJ1-2; D gene unclear. CDR1 is KGHSH and CDR2 is LQKENI in the germline V gene. V was cut by 1 base and J by 5 bases, with 8 bases left in between. There are 13 residues in the CDR3. The CDR3 sequence is CASSPLQGYGYTF. CDR3 sequence (DNA): TGTGCCAGCTCACCACTACAAGGTTATGGCTACACCTTC.

This clonotype was counted many times. The chain joins TRBV5-1 to TRBJ2-2, with 9 nucleotides matching TRBD1. Germline V CDR1 and CDR2: SGHRS, YFSETQ. This CDR3 spans 16 amino acids. V shed 0 bases, J shed 6 bases, and the junction held 6 bases outside the gene matches. The CDR3: CASSLDTGGAAGELFF. DNA of the CDR3: TGCGCCAGCAGCTTGGATACAGGGGGCGCAGCCGGGGAGCTGTTTTTT. Based on the CDR3 plus reference TRBV5-1 and TRBJ2-2, the full variable domain is KAGVTQTPRYLIKTRGQQVTLSCSPISGHRSVSWYQQTPGQGLQFLFEYFSETQRNKGNFPGRFSGRQFSNSRSEMNVSTLELGDSALYLCASSLDTGGAAGELFFGEGSRLTVL.

Ten or more counts support this clonotype. The chain is built from TRBV12-3 or TRBV12-4 and TRBJ1-2; maybe TRBD1 (5 bases). The V gene lost 2 bases and the J gene lost 2 bases, with 12 bases spanning the gap. The CDR3 has 15 residues. The CDR3 sequence is CASSLLSQANYGYTF. DNA for the CDR3: TGTGCCAGCAGTTTATTGTCACAGGCCAACTATGGCTACACCTTC.

Remarks on this clonotype: A junction boundary mismatches the germline segment, possibly from a read error. The chain couples TRBV5-1 to TRBJ1-6; D gene uncertain. Germline V CDR1 and CDR2: SGHRS, YFSETQ. The CDR3 has 14 residues. The DNA of the CDR3 is TGCGCCAGCAGGGACGGACGGCTTAATTCACCCCTCAACTTT. This gives the protein CASRDGRLNSPLNF.

This clonotype was seen a few times. The junction shows a germline mismatch at one end, possibly a read error. V is TRBV5-5 and J is TRBJ1-5, with D unclear. Germline V gene lookup returns CDR1 SGHKS and CDR2 YYEKEE (reference sequence). CDR3 length: 13 residues. Here the CDR3 reads CASSLEWNQPQNF. Written as DNA, the CDR3 is TGTGCCAGCAGCTTGGAGTGGAATCAGCCCCAGAATTTT. Full variable domain (remainder filled in from reference TRBV5-5 and TRBJ1-5): DAGVTQSPTHLIKTRGQQVTLRCSPISGHKSVSWYQQVLGQGPQFIFQYYEKEERGRGNFPDRFSARQFPNYSSELNVNALLLGDSALYLCASSLEWNQPQNFGDGTRLSIL.

The chain employs TRBV12-3 or TRBV12-4 and TRBJ1-2; D not certain. The V end lost 5 bases, the J end lost 7 bases, and 14 bases lay between the germline ends. The CDR3 loop spans 13 amino acids. In DNA form, the CDR3 reads TGTGCCAGCAGTCTAACCGGGCTAGGTGGCTACACCTTC. Translating gives CASSLTGLGGYTF.

This clonotype was counted ten times or more. The genes are TRBV7-7 and TRBJ2-1; D is unresolved. Germline CDR1 and CDR2: SSHAT and FNYEAQ (reference sequence). Trimming stripped 5 bases from V and 9 bases from J, with 26 bases between. The CDR3 consists of 17 residues. The CDR3 nucleotides read TGTGCCAGCAGCCCCTTCACTGTCGGGCCTCGACACGGTGAGCAGTTCTTC. Protein sequence: CASSPFTVGPRHGEQFF.

This clonotype was counted at least ten times. The chain is built from TRBV4-1 and TRBJ2-1, with D perhaps TRBD1 (6 bases). Trimming removed 3 bases from V and 10 bases from J, with 16 bases in between. Per the germline V gene, CDR1 is MGHRA and CDR2 is YSYEKL. The CDR3 has 14 amino acids. The chain's CDR3 is CASSQSQGWEEQFF. CDR3 nucleotides: TGCGCCAGCAGCCAGTCACAGGGTTGGGAGGAGCAGTTCTTC.

This clonotype was seen at least ten times. The V call is TRBV12-3 or TRBV12-4, the J call TRBJ2-1, with 7 bases that match TRBD1. This CDR3 comprises 13 residues. Trimming removed 1 base from V and 8 bases from J; junction bases left unmatched: 2. CDR3 in DNA: TGTGCCAGCAGTTTAGGAGGGGGCGATGAGCAGTTCTTC. It encodes CASSLGGGDEQFF.

This clonotype was detected ten times or more. The chain carries TRBV25-1 and TRBJ1-4; D is undetermined. The CDR3 sequence is 14 residues long. V lost 3 bases to trimming and J lost 4 bases, with 9 bases between them. CDR1 and CDR2 from the germline V gene are MGHDK and SYGVNS. CDR3 sequence reads: CASSDRTGNEKLFF. CDR3 in DNA: TGTGCCAGCAGTGATCGGACGGGTAATGAAAAACTGTTTTTT.

This clonotype came up many times. CDR3 in amino acids: CASSSSRTSTGELFF. DNA for the CDR3: TGTGCCAGCAGCTCATCTAGGACCTCCACCGGGGAGCTGTTTTTT. This chain connects TRBV11-1 to TRBJ2-2, with D unresolved. CDR3 length equals 15 residues. The ends were cut back, 4 bases at V and 4 bases at J, with 13 bases in the middle. Germline V gives CDR1 SGHAT, CDR2 FQDESV (reference sequence).